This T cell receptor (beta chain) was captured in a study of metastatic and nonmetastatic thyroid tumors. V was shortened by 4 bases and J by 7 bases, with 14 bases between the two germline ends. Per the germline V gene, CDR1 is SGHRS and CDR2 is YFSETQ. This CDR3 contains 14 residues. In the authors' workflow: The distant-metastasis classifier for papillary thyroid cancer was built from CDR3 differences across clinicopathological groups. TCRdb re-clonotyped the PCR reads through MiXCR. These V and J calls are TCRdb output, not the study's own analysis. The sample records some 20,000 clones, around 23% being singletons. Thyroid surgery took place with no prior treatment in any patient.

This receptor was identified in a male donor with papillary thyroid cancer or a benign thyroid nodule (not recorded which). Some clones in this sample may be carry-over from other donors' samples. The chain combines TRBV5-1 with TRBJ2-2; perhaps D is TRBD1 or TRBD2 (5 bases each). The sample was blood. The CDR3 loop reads CASSPGGDGGELFF. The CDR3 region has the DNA TGCGCCAGCAGCCCTGGTGGGGACGGCGGGGAGCTGTTTTTT.